These 32 T cell receptor beta chains share one sample of origin, sequenced in a study of blood T cell repertoires in COVID-19. The repertoire was sequenced with immunoSEQ multiplex PCR; TCRdb's copy has only in-frame clones and lacks some. The table lists tens of thousands of clones, 80% of them singletons. Sequencing was performed on peripheral blood. The receptors here all came from a woman in her seventies with acute or convalescent COVID-19.

This clone was found a few times. The chain couples TRBV7-9 to TRBJ1-1; D not resolved. Germline-derived CDR1 and CDR2 are SEHNR and FQNEAQ (reference sequence). The CDR3 covers 14 residues. Between the trimmed V and J ends, which lost 8 bases and 0 bases, there was a span of 13 bases. CDR3 region: CASSGGGLNTEAFF. Here the CDR3 DNA reads TGTGCCAGCTCAGGCGGAGGGTTGAACACTGAAGCTTTCTTT.

The V and J genes are TRBV29-1 and TRBJ2-2, with 8 nucleotides matching TRBD1. The J segment lost 5 bases and the V segment lost 7 bases, leaving 6 bases of the junction unmatched. Germline-derived CDR1 and CDR2 are SQVTM and ANQGSEA. This CDR3 has 13 residues. The CDR3 region has the DNA TGCAGCGCGCAGGGGGCTAGGACCGGGGAGCTGTTTTTT. It specifies CSAQGARTGELFF.

This chain links TRBV7-9 with TRBJ1-3; 7 nucleotides agree with TRBD1. This CDR3 has 15 amino acids. Germline lookup yields CDR1 SEHNR and CDR2 FQNEAQ (reference sequence). V dropped 5 bases and J dropped 0; count of bases not matched to a gene: 4. The CDR3 reads CASSTRGYSGNTIYF. The CDR3 DNA reads as TGTGCCAGCAGCACCAGGGGGTACTCTGGAAACACCATATATTTT.

The V and J genes are TRBV18 and TRBJ2-1, with 8 nucleotides matching TRBD1. V was clipped by 6 bases and J by 7 bases; unmatched bases: 8. CDR1 and CDR2 (germline): KGHSH, LQKENI. The CDR3 spans 14 residues. The DNA of the CDR3 is TGTGCCAGCTCGCCGCTTGGACAGGGAAATGAGCAGTTCTTC. Protein sequence: CASSPLGQGNEQFF.

This sequence joins TRBV5-4 and TRBJ1-2; 9 nucleotides line up with TRBD1. Germline lookup yields CDR1 SGHNT and CDR2 YYREEE (reference sequence). Germline trimming cut 4 bases from V and 2 bases from J; bases unmatched to any gene: 6. The CDR3 consists of 15 residues. The CDR3 region has the DNA TGTGCCAGCAGCAAGGGACAGGGTGAAAACTATGGCTACACCTTC. Protein sequence: CASSKGQGENYGYTF.

This clone was detected once. V gene TRBV6-6 combines with J gene TRBJ1-3; D is possibly TRBD1 (5 bases). The V end lost 6 bases, the J end lost 3 bases, and 9 bases lay between the germline ends. Germline CDR1 reads MNHNY; CDR2 reads SVGAGI (reference sequence). The CDR3 is 13 amino acids. Written as DNA, the CDR3 is TGTGCCAGCAGAGGGGATGTTGGAAACACCATATATTTT. It is translated as CASRGDVGNTIYF.

The chain employs TRBV21-1 and TRBJ1-1; the D segment call TRBD1 is taken from the table without a DNA check. TRBV21-1 is a pseudogene segment. This CDR3 is 15 amino acids long. CDR3 bases: TGTGCCAGCAGCAAAGAACAGGGGAGGCACACTGAAGCTTTCTTT. This sequence encodes CASSKEQGRHTEAFF.

The J gene is TRBJ2-3, the V gene TRBV29-1; 7 positions match TRBD2. Germline V gene data show CDR1 as SQVTM and CDR2 as ANQGSEA. With V trimmed by 4 bases and J by 4 bases, 5 bases remained unmatched. The CDR3 spans 13 residues. This CDR3 reads CSVGGGSADTQYF. The DNA for the CDR3 is TGCAGCGTTGGGGGGGGTAGCGCAGATACGCAGTATTTT.

J is TRBJ2-3 and V is TRBV6-2 or TRBV6-3, with 9 bases that match TRBD2. V trimming: 3 bases; J trimming: 2 bases; junction bases outside the gene matches: 15. Germline V gene sequence: CDR1 MNHEY, CDR2 SVGEGT. CDR3 size: 19 residues. CDR3 region: CASSYPTSGKGATTDTQYF. In DNA, the CDR3 is TGTGCCAGCAGTTATCCGACTAGCGGAAAAGGGGCCACCACAGATACGCAGTATTTT.

The rearrangement uses TRBV7-2 and TRBJ2-3; tentative D call: TRBD2 (5 bases). The CDR3 runs to 17 residues. Trimming left V 0 bases short and J 1 base short, with 14 bases between. Per germline, CDR1 SGHTA and CDR2 FQGNSA. The CDR3 bases are TGTGCCAGCAGCTTAGCGCTTGCGGGCCGCGGCACAGATACGCAGTATTTT. Translating it yields CASSLALAGRGTDTQYF.

This CDR3 reads CASSRQGIYNEQFF. As DNA, the CDR3 is TGTGCCAGCAGCCGACAGGGTATTTACAATGAGCAGTTCTTC. The chain couples TRBV3-1 (or the pseudogene TRBV3-2) to TRBJ2-1, with 7 bases identical to TRBD1. CDR3 length equals 14 residues. Germline V lookup: CDR1 LGHDT, CDR2 YNNKEL (reference sequence). V lost 4 bases and J lost 4; bases outside the gene matches: 4.

The chain has TRBV9 and TRBJ1-2, with TRBD1 identical over 8 bases. CDR3 size: 16 residues. CDR1 and CDR2 (germline): SGDLS, YYNGEE. Germline trimming cut 0 bases from V and 3 bases from J; bases unmatched to any gene: 7. CDR3 sequence: CASSVGTGRNYYGYTF. CDR3 DNA sequence: TGTGCCAGCAGCGTAGGGACAGGGAGAAACTACTATGGCTACACCTTC.

The J gene is TRBJ2-4, the V gene TRBV24-1, with 7 bases aligning to TRBD2. The CDR3 has 21 amino acids. The V gene's germline CDR1 is KGHDR and CDR2 SFDVKD. The V gene end was trimmed by 5 bases and the J gene end by 0 bases; junction bases not matched to a gene: 21. The CDR3 nucleotides read TGTGCCACCAGTGGGGGACTAAGGCTCGAAGAGGGCGCTGGAGCCAAAAACATTCAGTACTTC. It specifies CATSGGLRLEEGAGAKNIQYF.

The chain recombines TRBV5-1 with TRBJ2-1; TRBD2 matches 14 bases. Germline V CDR1 and CDR2: SGHRS, YFSETQ. V trimming: 1 base; J trimming: 7 bases; junction bases outside the gene matches: 1. This CDR3 has 15 amino acids. CDR3 bases: TGCGCCAGCAGCTTGTGGACTAGCGGGAGGAATGAGCAGTTCTTC. Translated: CASSLWTSGRNEQFF.

This clone came up a few times. This rearrangement joins TRBV10-3 to TRBJ2-5, with 10 positions matching TRBD2. V shed 3 bases and J 1 base; nucleotides not matched to a gene: 2. Germline V lookup: CDR1 ENHRY, CDR2 SYGVKD. There are 15 residues in the CDR3. The CDR3 DNA is TGTGCCATCAGTGAAATAGCGGGGGGCCAAGAGACCCAGTACTTC. As protein: CAISEIAGGQETQYF.

The rearrangement joins TRBV6-5 to TRBJ2-1; D perhaps matches TRBD2 (6 bases). The CDR3 has 12 residues. V was trimmed by 6 bases and J by 8 bases, leaving 11 bases between them. Germline V gene data show CDR1 as MNHEY and CDR2 as SVGAGI. The CDR3 DNA is TGTGCCAGCAGCCGGACTATACATGAGCAGTTCTTC. Its protein is CASSRTIHEQFF.

This clone showed up just once. This sequence joins TRBV3-1 (or the pseudogene TRBV3-2) and TRBJ2-3; no clear D gene. Trimming left V 6 bases short and J 0 bases short, with 10 bases between. The germline CDR1 and CDR2 sequences are LGHDT and YNNKEL (reference sequence). CDR3 size: 14 residues. CDR3 region: CASSHTSSTDTQYF. The CDR3 DNA reads TGTGCCAGCAGTCACACATCTAGCACAGATACGCAGTATTTT.

V usage is TRBV10-3 and J usage is TRBJ2-2; D is unclear. The CDR3 covers 13 residues. V was clipped by 10 bases and J by 7 bases, with 16 bases between them. Germline CDR1 is ENHRY and CDR2 is SYGVKD. The CDR3 loop reads CATTPYIGGELFF. DNA of the CDR3: TGTGCCACCACCCCCTATATTGGCGGGGAGCTGTTTTTT.

The V gene is TRBV6-6, the J gene TRBJ2-1; 8 nucleotides match TRBD2. Germline values: CDR1 MNHNY, CDR2 SVGAGI (reference sequence). The CDR3 is made up of 15 amino acids. V gave up 6 bases and J gave up 7 bases; unmatched junction bases: 11. CDR3 residues: CASRTQLAAGNEQFF. Written as DNA, the CDR3 is TGTGCCAGCAGAACCCAACTAGCGGCGGGGAATGAGCAGTTCTTC.

The chain couples TRBV5-4 to TRBJ2-1; TRBD2 aligns across 9 bases. The germline V gene encodes CDR1 SGHNT and CDR2 YYREEE (reference sequence). The CDR3 has 16 residues. Trimming took 4 bases from V and 0 from J; bases not matched to a gene: 5. The CDR3 DNA sequence: TGTGCCAGCAGCATCTATAGCGGGAGCTCCTACAATGAGCAGTTCTTC. Its translation: CASSIYSGSSYNEQFF. Drawing the rest from reference TRBV5-4 and TRBJ2-1, the complete variable domain is ETGVTQSPTHLIKTRGQQVTLRCSSQSGHNTVSWYQQALGQGPQFIFQYYREEENGRGNFPPRFSGLQFPNYSSELNVNALELDDSALYLCASSIYSGSSYNEQFFGPGTRLTVL.

The chain recombines TRBV27 with TRBJ1-1, with D possibly matching TRBD1 (6 bases). The V gene lost 5 bases and the J gene lost 3 bases, with 16 bases spanning the gap. Germline values: CDR1 MNHEY, CDR2 SMNVEV (reference sequence). The CDR3 is 15 amino acids. DNA of the CDR3: TGTGCCAGCAGTCCCTTAGACAGGTTTTACACTGAAGCTTTCTTT. It specifies CASSPLDRFYTEAFF.

The CDR3: CAAQGASLNYGYTF. The CDR3 DNA is TGTGCTGCTCAGGGGGCCTCTCTAAACTATGGCTACACCTTC. This sequence joins TRBV18 and TRBJ1-2; 8 bases are shared with TRBD1. The CDR3 has 14 residues. Per germline, CDR1 KGHSH and CDR2 LQKENI. Using reference TRBV18 and TRBJ1-2 for the parts outside the CDR3, the full variable domain is NAGVMQNPRHLVRRRGQEARLRCSPMKGHSHVYWYRQLPEEGLKFMVYLQKENIIDESGMPKERFSAEFPKEGPSILRIQQVVRGDSAAYFCAAQGASLNYGYTFGSGTRLTVV.

Only one count was recorded for this clone. The chain is built from TRBV27 and TRBJ2-6; 8 nucleotides align to TRBD2. This CDR3 contains 18 residues. V gave up 1 base and J gave up 0 bases; unmatched junction bases: 5. The germline V gene encodes CDR1 MNHEY and CDR2 SMNVEV (reference sequence). For the CDR3, the DNA is TGTGCCAGCAGTTTATTTGGCGGGGGGCGCTCTGGGGCCAACGTCCTGACTTTC. Its translation: CASSLFGGGRSGANVLTF.

The chain uses TRBV6-1 and TRBJ2-1; 14 bases match TRBD2. V was clipped by 2 bases and J by 4 bases; unmatched bases: 13. CDR3 length: 20 residues. The germline CDR1 and CDR2 sequences are MNHNS and SASEGT. CDR3: CASSERLAGGLGGRYNEQFF. CDR3 nucleotide sequence: TGTGCCAGCAGTGAAAGACTAGCGGGAGGGCTCGGGGGTCGATACAATGAGCAGTTCTTC.

V gene TRBV19 combines with J gene TRBJ1-3, with D perhaps matching TRBD1 (5 bases). The CDR3 runs to 15 residues. V gave up 3 bases and J gave up 2 bases, with 11 bases separating them. Germline V CDR1 and CDR2: LNHDA, SQIVND (reference sequence). The CDR3 DNA reads as TGTGCCAGTAGTATCGGCGGGGCCACTGGAAACACCATATATTTT. It yields the protein CASSIGGATGNTIYF. Full variable domain (rest looked up from reference TRBV19 and TRBJ1-3): DGGITQSPKYLFRKEGQNVTLSCEQNLNHDAMYWYRQDPGQGLRLIYYSQIVNDFQKGDIAEGYSVSREKKESFPLTVTSAQKNPTAFYLCASSIGGATGNTIYFGEGSWLTVV.

The genes are TRBV6-5 and TRBJ1-2; D is unresolved. Looked up from germline, CDR1 is MNHEY and CDR2 is SVGAGI. This CDR3 spans 13 amino acids. Trimming removed 0 bases at V and 5 bases at J, with 7 bases between. The CDR3 DNA reads as TGTGCCAGCAGTTACTCGCCCAGTTATGGCTACACCTTC. Amino acid sequence: CASSYSPSYGYTF.

This clone was seen a few times. The chain joins TRBV5-4 to TRBJ1-4, with D perhaps TRBD1 (5 bases). Germline V lookup: CDR1 SGHNT, CDR2 YYREEE (reference sequence). V was trimmed by 4 bases and J by 6 bases, leaving 10 bases between them. This CDR3 region has 13 residues. CDR3 sequence (DNA): TGTGCCAGCAGCCCGGGACTAGATGAAAAACTGTTTTTT. As protein: CASSPGLDEKLFF. The full variable domain, with the rest looked up from reference TRBV5-4 and TRBJ1-4, is ETGVTQSPTHLIKTRGQQVTLRCSSQSGHNTVSWYQQALGQGPQFIFQYYREEENGRGNFPPRFSGLQFPNYSSELNVNALELDDSALYLCASSPGLDEKLFFGSGTQLSVL.

The chain is built from TRBV29-1 and TRBJ2-3, with TRBD2 identical over 8 bases. The CDR3 covers 15 residues. Germline V gene data show CDR1 as SQVTM and CDR2 as ANQGSEA. J was trimmed by 1 base and V by 5 bases; bases with no gene match: 8. The CDR3 DNA reads as TGCAGCGTTCGGGAGGGGGGACGAGGCACAGATACGCAGTATTTT. It translates to CSVREGGRGTDTQYF.

In DNA form, the CDR3 reads TGTGCCAGCAGTTTACTACCAGGGTCCTATAATTCACCCCTCCACTTT. This translates into CASSLLPGSYNSPLHF. The gene calls are TRBV27 and TRBJ1-6; TRBD1 might be the D (5 bases). The CDR3 is 16 amino acids. CDR1 is MNHEY, CDR2 SMNVEV, per germline (reference sequence). Trimming cost V 2 bases and J 1 base, with 9 bases left between them.

The chain combines TRBV27 with TRBJ1-2; TRBD1 agrees at 10 bases. Germline V gene sequence: CDR1 MNHEY, CDR2 SMNVEV (reference sequence). Trimming cost V 6 bases and J 12 bases; bases outside gene matches: 16. The CDR3 covers 15 residues. This chain's CDR3 is CASSLTYRQGAGNTF. The CDR3 DNA follows: TGTGCCAGCAGCCTAACTTATAGACAGGGGGCAGGGAACACCTTC.

The chain recombines TRBV28 with TRBJ1-2; D might be TRBD1 (5 bases). Trimming left V 5 bases short and J 4 bases short, with 14 bases between. The CDR3 loop spans 14 amino acids. Germline V CDR1 and CDR2: MDHEN, SYDVKM. CDR3 amino acids: CASSLPGGTYGYTF. In DNA form, the CDR3 reads TGTGCCAGCAGTCTCCCGGGAGGGACCTATGGCTACACCTTC.

This sequence joins TRBV7-2 and TRBJ1-3, with 8 bases matching TRBD1. The ends lost 10 bases at V and 2 bases at J; junction bases unmatched: 7. This CDR3 spans 14 amino acids. CDR1 SGHTA and CDR2 FQGNSA come from the germline V gene. CDR3 bases: TGTGCCACCGAGGACAGGGTCGCTGGAAACACCATATATTTT. As protein: CATEDRVAGNTIYF.